Listed below are T cell receptor beta chains from one sample, sequenced in a study of shared clonotypes between healthy human individuals. The repertoire was sequenced with immunoSEQ multiplex PCR; TCRdb's copy has only in-frame clones and lacks some. The sample yields about 2.4 million clones, roughly 93% seen once. The sample consisted of naive CD4+ T cells from PBMCs. The receptor source for this set is a man aged 18 to 35 in good health. Some clones in this sample may be carry-over from other donors' samples. Both conserved end residues are part of each CDR3.

CDR3 protein: CASSESSGGAPQPQHF; V gene: TRBV10-1; J gene: TRBJ1-5
CDR3 protein: CASSFGSFMNTEAFF; V gene: TRBV7-2; J gene: TRBJ1-1
CDR3 protein: CASSPPGRTDTQYF; V gene: TRBV18; J gene: TRBJ2-3
CDR3 protein: CASSGGFPGLAGPDSYNEQFF; V gene: TRBV5-1; J gene: TRBJ2-1
CDR3 protein: CASRPTVYGYTF; V gene: TRBV28; J gene: TRBJ1-2
CDR3 protein: CATSRDNRKNEKLFF; V gene: TRBV15; J gene: TRBJ1-4
CDR3 protein: CASSLGVGGRPGGLFF; V gene: TRBV7-2; J gene: TRBJ2-2
CDR3 protein: CARASGELSGRAKNIQYF; V gene: TRBV28; J gene: TRBJ2-4
CDR3 protein: CASSVVGYQPQHF; V gene: TRBV2; J gene: TRBJ1-5
CDR3 protein: CASSSGRLNEKLFF; V gene: TRBV5-4; J gene: TRBJ1-4
CDR3 protein: CASSTGTRGYTF; V gene: TRBV5-4; J gene: TRBJ1-2